The rows below give T cell receptor beta chains drawn from one sample of a study of blood T cell repertoires in COVID-19. The table came from immunoSEQ multiplex PCR; TCRdb's copy has only in-frame clones and leaves some out. This sample has tens of thousands of clones, with roughly 83% found just once. Sequences were obtained from peripheral blood. The receptors here all came from a man aged 45-60 years with COVID-19, enrolled during active disease. CDR3s include the opening cysteine and the closing phenylalanine or tryptophan. A D gene is named only where the DNA matches it firmly. Some rows mark clone size as missing; the rest say once, few, many or name a class of expanded clone.

NA	TRBV3-1/TRBV3-2	NA	TRBJ1-2	TGTGCCAGCAGCCGTCGCACAGGGACGGACTATGGCTACACCTTC	CASSRRTGTDYGYTF
NA	TRBV7-9	TRBD2	TRBJ2-1	TGTGCCAGCAGCCCTGGGCGGCTAGCGGGATTAAATGAGCAGTTCTTC	CASSPGRLAGLNEQFF
NA	TRBV3-1/TRBV3-2	NA	TRBJ2-7	TGTGCCAGCAGCCAGGCCCTTGGGGCTGGCTACGAGCAGTACTTC	CASSQALGAGYEQYF
NA	TRBV6-6	NA	TRBJ1-4	TGTGCCAGCAGTTACAGGGAGGGGGAAAAACTGTTTTTT	CASSYREGEKLFF
few	TRBV10-3	TRBD2	TRBJ2-1	TGTGCCATAGGGGGGGGGACTAGAAGCAATGAGCAGTTCTTC	CAIGGGTRSNEQFF
NA	TRBV19	TRBD2	TRBJ2-5	TGTGCCAGTAGTGCGGGACTAGCGGGAACGACCCAGTACTTC	CASSAGLAGTTQYF
NA	TRBV5-4	NA	TRBJ2-5	TGTGCCAGCAGCGAAAACACTAGGGCCCAGTACTTC	CASSENTRAQYF
NA	TRBV7-7	TRBD1	TRBJ2-3	TGTGCTTCCTCCCTGACAGGGTTGGCAGATACGCAGTATTTT	CASSLTGLADTQYF
NA	TRBV29-1	NA	TRBJ2-1	TGCAGCGTTGATGCAGGTTACAATGAGCAGTTCTTC	CSVDAGYNEQFF
NA	TRBV18	NA	TRBJ2-3	TGTGCCAGCTCACCACTATTGGCAGGGAATGGCGCAGATACGCAGTATTTT	CASSPLLAGNGADTQYF
NA	TRBV6-2/TRBV6-3	NA	TRBJ1-2	TGTGCCAGCAGTAAGGAGGGAAACGGCTACACCTTC	CASSKEGNGYTF
few	TRBV9	NA	TRBJ2-7	TGTGCCAGCAGCGGGGGTGGCAGGGGCGACGAGCAGTACTTC	CASSGGGRGDEQYF
few	TRBV5-1	NA	TRBJ1-4	TGCGCCAGCAGCTTGAACGGAGGGAATGAAAAACTGTTTTTT	CASSLNGGNEKLFF
NA	TRBV9	TRBD1	TRBJ2-1	TGTGCCAGCAGCGTAGTTGGGACAGGGGGGAATGAGCAGTTCTTC	CASSVVGTGGNEQFF
NA	TRBV24-1	TRBD1	TRBJ1-5	TGTGCCACCAGTGATACCGGGACAGGACCGAATCAGCCCCAGCATTTT	CATSDTGTGPNQPQHF
NA	TRBV5-1	TRBD1	TRBJ1-4	TGCGCCAGCAGCCCCGGACAGGGGAGGGAAAAACTGTTTTTT	CASSPGQGREKLFF
NA	TRBV6-1	TRBD1	TRBJ1-1	TGTGCCAGCAGTGAAGCGGTACAGGGGAGGATATTGAACACTGAAGCTTTCTTT	CASSEAVQGRILNTEAFF
NA	TRBV5-1	TRBD1	TRBJ2-5	TGCGCCAGCAGCTTGGTAGGACAGGGGCAAGAGACCCAGTACTTC	CASSLVGQGQETQYF
NA	TRBV7-8	NA	TRBJ2-1	TGTGCCAGCAGCACAAACAGGGTCAGCGAGCAGTTCTTC	CASSTNRVSEQFF
NA	TRBV6-6	NA	TRBJ1-5	TGTGCCAGCAGTGGGGCTAGAAGCAATCAGCCCCAGCATTTT	CASSGARSNQPQHF
NA	TRBV24-1	TRBD1	TRBJ1-2	TGTGCCATCGGACAGGGTTGGGGAGGCTACACCTTC	CAIGQGWGGYTF
NA	TRBV27	TRBD1	TRBJ2-1	TGTGCCAGCAGCCCCGACAGGGGGCATAATGAGCAGTTCTTC	CASSPDRGHNEQFF
NA	TRBV7-9	TRBD2	TRBJ2-7	TGTGCCAGCAGCTCTTTGACTAGCGGTGTTTACGAGCAGTACTTC	CASSSLTSGVYEQYF
NA	TRBV7-9	NA	TRBJ2-7	TGTGCCAGCACCAAGGGGGGTAGCTCCTACGAGCAGTACTTC	CASTKGGSSYEQYF
NA	TRBV5-1	NA	TRBJ1-3	TGCGCCAGCAGCTTTGGGGCTCTCTCTGGAAACACCATATATTTT	CASSFGALSGNTIYF
NA	TRBV5-1	NA	TRBJ1-1	TGCGCCAGCAGCTTCTCGTCTCTTAATAAGAACACTGAAGCTTTCTTT	CASSFSSLNKNTEAFF
NA	TRBV19	TRBD1	TRBJ1-1	TGTGCCAGTAAACAGGGGGAGATTTTCGCTGAAGCTTTCTTT	CASKQGEIFAEAFF
NA	TRBV28	NA	TRBJ2-2	TGTGCCAGCAGGGCGGTGCTCCCATCGAACACCGGGGAGCTGTTTTTT	CASRAVLPSNTGELFF
few	TRBV6-1	NA	TRBJ1-1	TGTGCCAGCAGTGAAAGACAGAACACTGAAGCTTTCTTT	CASSERQNTEAFF
NA	TRBV19	NA	TRBJ1-5	TGTGCCGGCCTATCCGGGGTTAGCAATCAGCCCCAGCATTTT	CAGLSGVSNQPQHF
NA	TRBV19	TRBD1	TRBJ1-1	TGTGCCAGTAGAGACAGGGGTGGGACTGAAGCTTTCTTT	CASRDRGGTEAFF
once	TRBV11-2	TRBD1	TRBJ2-5	TGTGCCAGCAGCTTCCGGGACAGGGCCCAAGAGACCCAGTACTTC	CASSFRDRAQETQYF
few	TRBV7-7	NA	TRBJ1-5	TGTGCTAGCAGCATGCGGGGGGGGGCCGGTCAGCCCCAGCATTTT	CASSMRGGAGQPQHF
NA	TRBV19	TRBD1	TRBJ1-1	TGTGCCAGTAGTGTACAGGGGGCATTCGCTGAAGCTTTCTTT	CASSVQGAFAEAFF
NA	TRBV12-3/TRBV12-4	NA	TRBJ1-1	TGTGCCAGCAGCCCCCGTGGGGCCACTGAAGCTTTCTTT	CASSPRGATEAFF
NA	TRBV6-5	NA	TRBJ2-3	TGTGCCAGCGGAAGGCAGGGGAGCACAGATACGCAGTATTTT	CASGRQGSTDTQYF
NA	TRBV11-3	TRBD2	TRBJ2-2	TGTGCCAGCAGCTTAGGGGAGGGTCGTTGGATCACCGGGGAGCTGTTTTTT	CASSLGEGRWITGELFF
NA	TRBV18	TRBD1	TRBJ1-1	TGTGCCAGCTCACTGGGACAGGGGAACACTGAAGCTTTCTTT	CASSLGQGNTEAFF
few	TRBV7-2	TRBD2	TRBJ2-5	TGTGCCAGCAGCTTAGTTTCTAGCGGGCAAAGGAAGACCCAGTACTTC	CASSLVSSGQRKTQYF